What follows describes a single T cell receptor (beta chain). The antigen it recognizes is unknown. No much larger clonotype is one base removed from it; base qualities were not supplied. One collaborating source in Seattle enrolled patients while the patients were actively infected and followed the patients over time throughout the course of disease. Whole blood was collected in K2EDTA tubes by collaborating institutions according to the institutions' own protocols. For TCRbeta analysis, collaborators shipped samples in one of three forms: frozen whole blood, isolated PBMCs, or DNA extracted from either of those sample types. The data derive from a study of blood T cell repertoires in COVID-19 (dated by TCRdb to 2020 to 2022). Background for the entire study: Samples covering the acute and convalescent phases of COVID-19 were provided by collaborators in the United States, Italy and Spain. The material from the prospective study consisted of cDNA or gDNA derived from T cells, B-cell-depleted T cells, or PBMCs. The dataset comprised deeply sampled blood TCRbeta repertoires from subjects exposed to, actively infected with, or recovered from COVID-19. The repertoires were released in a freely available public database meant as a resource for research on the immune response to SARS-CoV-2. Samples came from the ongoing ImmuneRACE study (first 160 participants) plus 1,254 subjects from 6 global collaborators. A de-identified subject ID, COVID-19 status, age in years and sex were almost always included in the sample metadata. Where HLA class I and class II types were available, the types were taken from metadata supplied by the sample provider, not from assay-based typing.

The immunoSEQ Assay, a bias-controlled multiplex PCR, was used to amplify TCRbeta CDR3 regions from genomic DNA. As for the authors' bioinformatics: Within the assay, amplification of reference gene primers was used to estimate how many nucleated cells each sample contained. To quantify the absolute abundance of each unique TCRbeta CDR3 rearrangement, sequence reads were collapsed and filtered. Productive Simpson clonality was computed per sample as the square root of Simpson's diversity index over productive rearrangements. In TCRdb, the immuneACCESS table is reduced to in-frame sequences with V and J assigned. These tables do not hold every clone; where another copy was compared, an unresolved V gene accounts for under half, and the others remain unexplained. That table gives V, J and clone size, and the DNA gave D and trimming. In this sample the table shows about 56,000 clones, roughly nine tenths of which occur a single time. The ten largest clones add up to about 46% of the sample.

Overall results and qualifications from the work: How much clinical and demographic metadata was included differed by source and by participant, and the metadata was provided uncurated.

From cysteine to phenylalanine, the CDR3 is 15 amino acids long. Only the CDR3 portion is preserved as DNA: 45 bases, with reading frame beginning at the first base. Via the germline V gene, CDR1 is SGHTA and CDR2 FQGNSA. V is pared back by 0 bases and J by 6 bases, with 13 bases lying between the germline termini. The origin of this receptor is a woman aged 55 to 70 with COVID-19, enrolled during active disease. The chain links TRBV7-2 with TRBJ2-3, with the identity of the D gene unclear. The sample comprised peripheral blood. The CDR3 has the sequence CASSLAIGWSDTQYF. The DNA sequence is TGTGCCAGCAGCTTAGCGATCGGGTGGTCGGATACGCAGTATTTT.